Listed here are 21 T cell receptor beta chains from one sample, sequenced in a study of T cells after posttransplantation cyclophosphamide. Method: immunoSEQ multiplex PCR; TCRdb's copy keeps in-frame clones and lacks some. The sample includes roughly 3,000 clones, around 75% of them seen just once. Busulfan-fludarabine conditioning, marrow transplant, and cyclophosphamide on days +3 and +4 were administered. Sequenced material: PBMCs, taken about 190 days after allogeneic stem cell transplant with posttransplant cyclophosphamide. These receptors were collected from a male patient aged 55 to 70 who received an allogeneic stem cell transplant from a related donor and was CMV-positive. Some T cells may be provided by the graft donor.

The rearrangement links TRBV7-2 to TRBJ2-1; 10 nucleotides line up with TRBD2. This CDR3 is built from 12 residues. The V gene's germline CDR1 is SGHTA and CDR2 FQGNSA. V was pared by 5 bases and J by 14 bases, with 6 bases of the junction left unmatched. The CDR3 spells CASSRLGLAKFF. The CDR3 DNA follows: TGTGCCAGCAGCCGTCTGGGACTAGCGAAGTTCTTC.

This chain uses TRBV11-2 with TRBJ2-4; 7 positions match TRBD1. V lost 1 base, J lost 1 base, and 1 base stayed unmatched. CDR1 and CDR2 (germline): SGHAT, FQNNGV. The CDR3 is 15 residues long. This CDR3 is CASSLGQGAKNIQYF. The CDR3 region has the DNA TGTGCCAGCAGCTTAGGACAGGGCGCCAAAAACATTCAGTACTTC.

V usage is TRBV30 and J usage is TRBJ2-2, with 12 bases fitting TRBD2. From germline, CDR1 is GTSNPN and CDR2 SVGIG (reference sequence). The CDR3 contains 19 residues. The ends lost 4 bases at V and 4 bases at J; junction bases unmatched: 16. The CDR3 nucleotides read TGTGCCTGGACTGGACTAGCGGGGACGCCCCAGATCCCCACCGGGGAGCTGTTTTTT. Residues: CAWTGLAGTPQIPTGELFF.

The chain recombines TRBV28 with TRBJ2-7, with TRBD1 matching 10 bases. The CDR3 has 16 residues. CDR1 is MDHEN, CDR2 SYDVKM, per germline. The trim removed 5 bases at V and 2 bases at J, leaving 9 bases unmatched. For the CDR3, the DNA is TGTGCCAGCAGTCGATCGACAGGGGGCCCTACCTACGAGCAGTACTTC. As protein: CASSRSTGGPTYEQYF.

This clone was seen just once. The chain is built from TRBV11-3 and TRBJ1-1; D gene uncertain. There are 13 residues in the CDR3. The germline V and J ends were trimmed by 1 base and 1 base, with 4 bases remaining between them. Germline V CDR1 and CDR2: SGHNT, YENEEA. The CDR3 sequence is CASSLGGNTEAFF. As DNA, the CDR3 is TGTGCCAGCAGCTTAGGAGGGAACACTGAAGCTTTCTTT.

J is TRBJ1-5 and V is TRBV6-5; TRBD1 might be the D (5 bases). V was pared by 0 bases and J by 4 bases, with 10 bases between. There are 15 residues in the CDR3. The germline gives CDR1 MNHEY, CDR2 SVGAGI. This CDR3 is CASSYSAGGNQPQHF. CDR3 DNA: TGTGCCAGCAGTTACTCTGCTGGGGGGAATCAGCCCCAGCATTTT.

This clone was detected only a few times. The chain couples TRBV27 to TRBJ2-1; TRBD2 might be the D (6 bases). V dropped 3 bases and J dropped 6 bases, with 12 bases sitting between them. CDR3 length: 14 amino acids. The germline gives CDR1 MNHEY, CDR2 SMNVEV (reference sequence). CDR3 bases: TGTGCCAGCAGTTTGTGGGGGGATGGCAATGAGCAGTTCTTC. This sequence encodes CASSLWGDGNEQFF.

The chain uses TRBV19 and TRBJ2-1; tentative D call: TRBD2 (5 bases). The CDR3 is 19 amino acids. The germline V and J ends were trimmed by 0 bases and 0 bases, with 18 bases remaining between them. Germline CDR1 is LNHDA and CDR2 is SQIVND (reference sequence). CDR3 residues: CASSIDNPARGSSYNEQFF. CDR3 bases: TGTGCCAGTAGTATAGATAACCCCGCCAGAGGGAGCTCCTACAATGAGCAGTTCTTC.

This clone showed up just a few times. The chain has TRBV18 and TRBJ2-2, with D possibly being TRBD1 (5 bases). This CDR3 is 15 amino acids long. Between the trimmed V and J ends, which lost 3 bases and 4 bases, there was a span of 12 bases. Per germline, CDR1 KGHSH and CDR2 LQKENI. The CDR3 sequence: CASSPLDDSTGELFF. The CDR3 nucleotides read TGTGCCAGCTCACCGTTGGACGACAGCACCGGGGAGCTGTTTTTT.

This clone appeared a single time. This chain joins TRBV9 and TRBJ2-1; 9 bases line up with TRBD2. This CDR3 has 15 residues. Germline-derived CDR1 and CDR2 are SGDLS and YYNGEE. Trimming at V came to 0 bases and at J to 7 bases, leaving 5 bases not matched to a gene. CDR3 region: CASSVGGRGGNEQFF. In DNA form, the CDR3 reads TGTGCCAGCAGCGTAGGTGGGCGGGGGGGGAATGAGCAGTTCTTC.

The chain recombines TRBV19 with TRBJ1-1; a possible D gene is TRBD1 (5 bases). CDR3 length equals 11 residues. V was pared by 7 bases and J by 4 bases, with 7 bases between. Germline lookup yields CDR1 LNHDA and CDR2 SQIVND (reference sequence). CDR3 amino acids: CASKRGTEAFF. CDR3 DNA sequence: TGTGCCAGTAAAAGGGGCACTGAAGCTTTCTTT.

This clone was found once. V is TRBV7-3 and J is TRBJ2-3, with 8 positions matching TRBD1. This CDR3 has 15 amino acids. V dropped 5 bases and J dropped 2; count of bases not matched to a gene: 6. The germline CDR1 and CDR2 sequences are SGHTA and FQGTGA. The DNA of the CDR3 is TGTGCCAGCAGCGCAACAGGGGGAATCACAGATACGCAGTATTTT. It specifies CASSATGGITDTQYF.

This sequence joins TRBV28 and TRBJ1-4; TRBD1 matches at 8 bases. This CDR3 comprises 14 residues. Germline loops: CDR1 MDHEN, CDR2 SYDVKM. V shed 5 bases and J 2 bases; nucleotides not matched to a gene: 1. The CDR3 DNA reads TGTGCCAGCAGTCGGGACAGGACTAATGAAAAACTGTTTTTT. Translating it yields CASSRDRTNEKLFF.

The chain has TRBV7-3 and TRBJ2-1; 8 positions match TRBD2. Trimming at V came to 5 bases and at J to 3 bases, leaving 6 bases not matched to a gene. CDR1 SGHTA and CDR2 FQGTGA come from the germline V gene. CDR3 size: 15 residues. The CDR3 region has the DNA TGTGCCAGCAGCCCAGCCGGGACTAGCTACAATGAGCAGTTCTTC. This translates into CASSPAGTSYNEQFF.

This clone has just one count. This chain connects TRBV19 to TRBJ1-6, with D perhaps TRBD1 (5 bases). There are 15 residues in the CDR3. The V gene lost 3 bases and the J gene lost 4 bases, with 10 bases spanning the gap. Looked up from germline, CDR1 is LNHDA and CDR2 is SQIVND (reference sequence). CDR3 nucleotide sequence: TGTGCCAGTAGTATGGGAACAGGTTATAATTCACCCCTCCACTTT. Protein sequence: CASSMGTGYNSPLHF.

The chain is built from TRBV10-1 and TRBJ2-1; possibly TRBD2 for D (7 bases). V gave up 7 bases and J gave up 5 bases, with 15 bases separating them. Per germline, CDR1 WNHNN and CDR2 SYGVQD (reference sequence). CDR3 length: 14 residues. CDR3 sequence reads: CASTGKGGDNEQFF. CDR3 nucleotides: TGCGCCAGCACTGGAAAGGGGGGGGACAATGAGCAGTTCTTC.

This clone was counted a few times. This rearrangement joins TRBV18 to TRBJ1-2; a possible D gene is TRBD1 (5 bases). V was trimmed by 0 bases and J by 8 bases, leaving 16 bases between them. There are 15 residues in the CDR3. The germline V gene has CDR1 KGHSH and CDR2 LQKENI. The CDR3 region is CASSPPGDSLMGYTF. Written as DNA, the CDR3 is TGTGCCAGCTCACCACCGGGGGACTCCCTCATGGGCTACACCTTC. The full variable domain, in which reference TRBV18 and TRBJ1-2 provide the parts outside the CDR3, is NAGVMQNPRHLVRRRGQEARLRCSPMKGHSHVYWYRQLPEEGLKFMVYLQKENIIDESGMPKERFSAEFPKEGPSILRIQQVVRGDSAAYFCASSPPGDSLMGYTFGSGTRLTVV.

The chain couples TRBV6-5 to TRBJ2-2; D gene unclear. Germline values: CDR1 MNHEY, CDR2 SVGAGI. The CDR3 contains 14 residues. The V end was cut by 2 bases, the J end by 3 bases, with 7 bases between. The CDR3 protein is CASSYGGYTGELFF. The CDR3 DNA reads TGTGCCAGCAGTTACGGCGGATACACCGGGGAGCTGTTTTTT.

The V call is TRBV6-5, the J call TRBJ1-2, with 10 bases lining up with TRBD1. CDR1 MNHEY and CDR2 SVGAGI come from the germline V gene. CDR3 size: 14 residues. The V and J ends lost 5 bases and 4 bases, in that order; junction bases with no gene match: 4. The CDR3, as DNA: TGTGCCAGCAGTAGACAGGGGGCCGGCTATGGCTACACCTTC. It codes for CASSRQGAGYGYTF.

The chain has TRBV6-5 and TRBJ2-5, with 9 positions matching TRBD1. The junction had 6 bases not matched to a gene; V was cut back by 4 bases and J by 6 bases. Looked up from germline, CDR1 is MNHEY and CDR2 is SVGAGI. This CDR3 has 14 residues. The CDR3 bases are TGTGCCAGCAGTTCCGACAGGGGGGTAAAGACCCAGTACTTC. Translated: CASSSDRGVKTQYF.

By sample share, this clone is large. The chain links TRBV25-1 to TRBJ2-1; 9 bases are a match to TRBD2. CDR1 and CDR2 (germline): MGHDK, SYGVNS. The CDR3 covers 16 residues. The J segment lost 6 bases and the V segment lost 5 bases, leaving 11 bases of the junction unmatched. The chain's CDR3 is CASSLLAGAGSNEQFF. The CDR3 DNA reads TGTGCCAGCAGTCTTTTAGCGGGAGCAGGTTCCAATGAGCAGTTCTTC.